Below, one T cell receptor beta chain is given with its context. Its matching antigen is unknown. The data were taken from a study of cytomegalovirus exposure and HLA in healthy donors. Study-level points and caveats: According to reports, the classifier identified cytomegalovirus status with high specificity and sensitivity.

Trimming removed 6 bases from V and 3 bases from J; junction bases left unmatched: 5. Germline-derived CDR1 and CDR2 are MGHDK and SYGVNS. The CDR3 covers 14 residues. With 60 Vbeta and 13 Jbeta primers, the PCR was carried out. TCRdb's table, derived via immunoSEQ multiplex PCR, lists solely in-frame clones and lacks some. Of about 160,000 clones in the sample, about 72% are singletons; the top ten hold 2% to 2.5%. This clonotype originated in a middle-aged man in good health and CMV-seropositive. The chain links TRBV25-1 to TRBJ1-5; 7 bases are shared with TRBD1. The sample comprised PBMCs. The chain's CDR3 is CASRETGNNQPQHF. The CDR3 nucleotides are TGTGCCAGCAGAGAGACAGGGAACAATCAGCCCCAGCATTTT.